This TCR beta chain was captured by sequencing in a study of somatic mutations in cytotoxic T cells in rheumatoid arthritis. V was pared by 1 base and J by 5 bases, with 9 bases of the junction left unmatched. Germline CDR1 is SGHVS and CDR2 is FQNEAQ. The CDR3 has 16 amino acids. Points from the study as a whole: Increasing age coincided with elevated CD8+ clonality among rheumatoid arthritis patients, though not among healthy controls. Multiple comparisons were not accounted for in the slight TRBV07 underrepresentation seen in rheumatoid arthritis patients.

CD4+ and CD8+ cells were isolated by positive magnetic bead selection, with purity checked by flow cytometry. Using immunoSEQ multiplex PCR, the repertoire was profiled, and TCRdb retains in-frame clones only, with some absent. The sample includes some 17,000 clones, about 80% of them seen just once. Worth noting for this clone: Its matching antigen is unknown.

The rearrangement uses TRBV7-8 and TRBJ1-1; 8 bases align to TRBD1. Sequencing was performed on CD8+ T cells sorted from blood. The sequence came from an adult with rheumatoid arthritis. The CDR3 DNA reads TGTGCCAGCAGCTTAGAACGAGGACAGGGCCGGACTGAAGCTTTCTTT. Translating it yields CASSLERGQGRTEAFF.